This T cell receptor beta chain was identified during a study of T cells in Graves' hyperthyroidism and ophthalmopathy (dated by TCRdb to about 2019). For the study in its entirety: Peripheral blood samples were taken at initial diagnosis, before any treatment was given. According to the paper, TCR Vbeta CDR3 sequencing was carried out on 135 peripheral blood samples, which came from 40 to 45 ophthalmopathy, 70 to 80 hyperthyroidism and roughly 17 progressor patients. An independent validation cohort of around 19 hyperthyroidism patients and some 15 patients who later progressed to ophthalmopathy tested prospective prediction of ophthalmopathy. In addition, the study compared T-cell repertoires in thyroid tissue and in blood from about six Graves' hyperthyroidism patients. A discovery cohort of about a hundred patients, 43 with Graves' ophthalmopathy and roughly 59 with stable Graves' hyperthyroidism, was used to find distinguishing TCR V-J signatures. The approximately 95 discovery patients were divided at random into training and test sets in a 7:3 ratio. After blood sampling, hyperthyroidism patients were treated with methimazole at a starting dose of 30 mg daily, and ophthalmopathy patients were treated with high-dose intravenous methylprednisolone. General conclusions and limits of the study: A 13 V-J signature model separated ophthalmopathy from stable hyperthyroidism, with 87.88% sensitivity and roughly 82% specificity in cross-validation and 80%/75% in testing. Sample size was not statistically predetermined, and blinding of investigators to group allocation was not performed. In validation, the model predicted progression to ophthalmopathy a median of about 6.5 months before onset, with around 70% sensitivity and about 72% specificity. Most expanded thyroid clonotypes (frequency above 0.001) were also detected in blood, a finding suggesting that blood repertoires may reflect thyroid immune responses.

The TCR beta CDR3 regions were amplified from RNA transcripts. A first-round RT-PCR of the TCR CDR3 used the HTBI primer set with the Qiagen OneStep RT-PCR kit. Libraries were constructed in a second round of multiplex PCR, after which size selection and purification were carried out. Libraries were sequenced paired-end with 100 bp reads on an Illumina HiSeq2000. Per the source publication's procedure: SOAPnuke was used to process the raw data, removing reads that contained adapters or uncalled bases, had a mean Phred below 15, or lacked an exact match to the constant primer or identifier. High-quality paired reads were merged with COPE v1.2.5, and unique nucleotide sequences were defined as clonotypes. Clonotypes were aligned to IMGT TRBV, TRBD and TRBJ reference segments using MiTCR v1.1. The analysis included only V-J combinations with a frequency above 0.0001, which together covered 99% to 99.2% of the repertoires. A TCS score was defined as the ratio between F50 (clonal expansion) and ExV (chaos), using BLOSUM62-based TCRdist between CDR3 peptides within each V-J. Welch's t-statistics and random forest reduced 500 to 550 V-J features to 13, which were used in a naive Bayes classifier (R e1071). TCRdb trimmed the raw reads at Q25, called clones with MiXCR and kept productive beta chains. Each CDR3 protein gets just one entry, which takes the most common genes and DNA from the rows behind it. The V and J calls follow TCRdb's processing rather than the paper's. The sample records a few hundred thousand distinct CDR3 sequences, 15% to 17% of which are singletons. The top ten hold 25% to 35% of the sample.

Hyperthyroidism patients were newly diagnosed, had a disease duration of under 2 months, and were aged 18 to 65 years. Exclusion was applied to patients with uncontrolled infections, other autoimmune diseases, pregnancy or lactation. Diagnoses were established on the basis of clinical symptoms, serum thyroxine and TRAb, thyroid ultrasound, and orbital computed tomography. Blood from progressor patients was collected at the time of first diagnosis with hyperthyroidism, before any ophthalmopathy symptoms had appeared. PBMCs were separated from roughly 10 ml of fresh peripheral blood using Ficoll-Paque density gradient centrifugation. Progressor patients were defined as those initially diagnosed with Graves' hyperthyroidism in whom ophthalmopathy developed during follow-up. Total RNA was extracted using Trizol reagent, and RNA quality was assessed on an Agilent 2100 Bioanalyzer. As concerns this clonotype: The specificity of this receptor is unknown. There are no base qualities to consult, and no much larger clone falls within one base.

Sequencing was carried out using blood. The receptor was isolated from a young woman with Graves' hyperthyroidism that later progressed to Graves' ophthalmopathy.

The DNA sequence is TGTGCCAGCAACCAGGCTGGGGGAGGTCAGCCCCAGCATTTT. This encodes CASNQAGGGQPQHF. The sequence links TRBV6-2 or TRBV6-3 to TRBJ1-5; the D region possibly corresponds to TRBD1 (5 bases align). From its cysteine to its phenylalanine, the CDR3 spans 14 amino acids. The kept DNA is CDR3 alone, 42 bases in frame from the first base. CDR1 MNHEY and CDR2 SVGEGT were looked up in the germline V gene. The V end loses 7 bases and the J end loses 6 bases, and a stretch of 16 bases separates them.